This TCR beta chain derives from a study of radiation and T cells in renal cell carcinoma. Study outcomes and limitations: Top tumor clonotypes rose in blood 2 weeks post-radiation, then contracted.

Concerning this clone itself: Its specificity is unknown.

The germline V gene encodes CDR1 MNHEY and CDR2 SVGAGI. This CDR3 region has 14 residues. Trimming shortened V by 0 bases and J by 6 bases, and 12 bases separated the two germline ends. Produced via immunoSEQ multiplex PCR; TCRdb's table is partial and in-frame only. The repertoire includes 90,000 to 95,000 clones, approximately 83% of them detected once, and roughly 6.1% sits in the top ten. Time point described: baseline pretreatment blood. Described treatment: 15 Gy SBRT to primary tumor, nephrectomy 4 weeks later. The clonotype was recovered from a man aged 55 to 70 with renal cell carcinoma. Material: blood, obtained from a patient whose treatment included radiotherapy and nephrectomy. The rearrangement links TRBV6-5 to TRBJ2-7; tentative D call: TRBD1 (6 bases). The CDR3 nucleotides read TGTGCCAGCAGTTACTCTTGGGGGCAGACCGAGCAGTACTTC. Translating it yields CASSYSWGQTEQYF.